This T cell receptor beta chain was identified during a study of blood T cell repertoires in COVID-19. For the study at large: Specimens from acute and convalescent COVID-19 originated in the United States, Italy and Spain. PBMCs, B-cell-depleted T cells, or T cells provided the cDNA or gDNA that made up the material.

With 4 bases clipped from V and 4 bases from J, the junction kept 11 bases outside the gene matches. This CDR3 region has 16 residues. From germline, CDR1 is SGHVS and CDR2 FNYEAQ. How the authors handled the data: For nucleated cells, counts were estimated from reference gene primer amplification. Assay: immunoSEQ multiplex PCR; the TCRdb copy retains only in-frame clones and omits some. The V and J calls and clone size come from that table; D and trimming were worked out from the DNA. The table shows around 120,000 clones, with roughly 90% occurring only once. The sample consisted of peripheral blood. The sequence derives from a man between 45 and 60 years old with acute or convalescent COVID-19. V is TRBV7-6 and J is TRBJ2-5; 8 bases map to TRBD2. The CDR3 spells CASSSRGSGMRETQYF. In DNA form, the CDR3 reads TGTGCCAGCAGCTCCCGGGGTAGCGGGATGAGAGAGACCCAGTACTTC. Full variable domain (rest looked up from reference TRBV7-6 and TRBJ2-5): GAGVSQSPRYKVTKRGQDVALRCDPISGHVSLYWYRQALGQGPEFLTYFNYEAQQDKSGLPNDRFSAERPEGSISTLTIQRTEQRDSAMYRCASSSRGSGMRETQYFGPGTRLLVL.